The T cell receptor beta chain under discussion was sequenced for a study of cytomegalovirus exposure and HLA in healthy donors (dated by TCRdb to between 2016 and 2019). Looking at the study overall: According to a later analysis, the 120 or so validation repertoires were produced on the same platform as the 666 repertoires of the first cohort. Along with the roughly 670-subject first cohort, a separate validation cohort of over a hundred different subjects was used. The study was designed to test whether signatures of past pathogen exposure could be identified by cataloging public T cell receptors. To predict cytomegalovirus infection status, the study brought together high-throughput TCR immunosequencing, statistical association of individual TCRs with disease status, and machine learning.

Inclusive of the bounding cysteine and phenylalanine, the CDR3 is 14 residues long. Only CDR3 DNA is held: 42 bases, read in frame from base 1. For CDR1 and CDR2, the germline V gene (reference sequence) lists SEHNR and FQNEAQ. At the junction V is shortened by 5 bases and J by 4 bases, with 14 bases in between. Separate from the roughly 700-subject first cohort, the validation cohort of roughly 110 subjects was the group to which the donors belonged. The library was made by the immunoSEQ multiplex PCR assay. As for the original processing: A statistical classification framework was built for diagnosing cytomegalovirus status from the catalog of TCR beta chain sequences. In TCRdb, the immuneACCESS table is reduced to in-frame sequences with V and J assigned. These tables do not hold every clone; where another copy was compared, an unresolved V gene accounts for under half, and the others remain unexplained. V and J calls and clone size are copied from that table; D and trimming were computed from the DNA. The sample records about 240,000 clones, about 87% of which are singletons. Of the sample, about 2.8% is held by the ten largest clones.

Remarks on this clone: The antigen it recognizes is unknown. The record has no base qualities; no much larger clone is one base away.

General findings and caveats noted by the study authors: The study gave a list of around 170 TCR beta chains associated with cytomegalovirus. A later analysis had no HLA typing for the validation cohort, so co-occurrence there was scored across all 110 or so repertoires. Subsequent analysis determined that TCRs grouped into clusters in the first cohort also showed a tendency toward co-occurrence across the 90 to 150 validation repertoires, and 94% of cluster scores exceeded 0. In both the original and validation cohorts, the classifier was reported to diagnose cytomegalovirus status with high specificity and sensitivity. The authors suggested that the approach could potentially be extended to other disease states and immunological phenotypes. While some public TCRs were present in many individuals, most TCR sequences turned up only very rarely across donors. A few of the identified cytomegalovirus-associated TCR beta chains were confirmed in vitro to be specific for cytomegalovirus antigens.

Sequencing was done on a sample of PBMCs. The V gene is TRBV7-9 and the J gene is TRBJ2-5, with no confidently assigned D gene. The sequence was collected from a young man in good health and CMV-seronegative. The encoded CDR3 is CASSPRSRPETQYF. The DNA sequence is as follows: TGTGCCAGCAGCCCAAGGAGTAGGCCAGAGACCCAGTACTTC.